The 24 T cell receptor beta chains below all came from one sample that was sequenced in a study of chemoradiotherapy in HPV16-positive cancers. Profiling relied on immunoSEQ multiplex PCR, and the TCRdb table lists in-frame clones only, not all of them. The table includes 20,000 or so clones, roughly 89% detected once. Sequencing used blood, obtained from a patient who underwent chemoradiotherapy. The receptors here all came from a human donor with HPV-associated anogenital cancer.

The chain is built from TRBV27 and TRBJ2-3; D tentatively reads TRBD1 or TRBD2 (5 bases each). Germline assignment: CDR1 MNHEY and CDR2 SMNVEV (reference sequence). This CDR3 spans 17 amino acids. Between the trimmed V and J ends, which lost 3 bases and 2 bases, there was a span of 18 bases. CDR3 in DNA: TGTGCCAGCAGTTTGAGGGGAACTAGAGTGGTCACAGATACGCAGTATTTT. Translated, it gives CASSLRGTRVVTDTQYF.

The V gene is TRBV30, the J gene TRBJ2-1, with 13 bases aligning to TRBD2. The CDR3 covers 18 residues. The V gene end was trimmed by 1 base and the J gene end by 2 bases; junction bases not matched to a gene: 8. Germline loops: CDR1 GTSNPN, CDR2 SVGIG (reference sequence). The CDR3 DNA is TGTGCCTGGAGTGGCATCTCGACTAGCGGGGGGACCTACAATGAGCAGTTCTTC. Translation gives CAWSGISTSGGTYNEQFF.

This chain uses TRBV7-6 with TRBJ1-2; TRBD1 matches at 7 bases. Losses at the gene ends were 5 bases for V and 8 bases for J; bases not matched to a gene: 11. The CDR3 extends over 14 amino acids. Per germline, CDR1 SGHVS and CDR2 FNYEAQ. The CDR3 nucleotides read TGTGCCAGCAGCCCCATCATTGGGACAGACGGCTACACCTTC. Amino acid sequence: CASSPIIGTDGYTF.

The chain couples TRBV30 to TRBJ1-2; weak D call: TRBD1 (5 bases). The germline V gene has CDR1 GTSNPN and CDR2 SVGIG (reference sequence). This CDR3 spans 15 amino acids. Trimming took off 5 bases at V and 4 bases at J, with 20 bases between the two ends. CDR3 residues: CAWQLKGRVIYGYTF. CDR3 DNA: TGTGCCTGGCAACTAAAGGGACGGGTTATCTATGGCTACACCTTC.

The V and J genes are TRBV2 and TRBJ2-2; weak D call: TRBD2 (6 bases). Germline assignment: CDR1 SNHLY and CDR2 FYNNEI. V was clipped by 6 bases and J by 2 bases, with 19 bases between them. The CDR3 covers 17 residues. The CDR3 region has the DNA TGTGCCAGCAGCCGGGGATGGGGGGTTGGTAACACCGGGGAGCTGTTTTTT. It translates to CASSRGWGVGNTGELFF.

The chain couples TRBV7-9 to TRBJ2-1; 9 positions agree with TRBD2. CDR1 and CDR2 from the germline V gene are SEHNR and FQNEAQ (reference sequence). The junction had 12 bases not matched to a gene; V was cut back by 3 bases and J by 6 bases. The CDR3 has 17 amino acids. The CDR3 is CASSFGLRGGARNEQFF. As DNA, the CDR3 is TGTGCCAGCAGCTTCGGTTTACGCGGGGGGGCTCGCAATGAGCAGTTCTTC.

The chain joins TRBV6-1 to TRBJ2-2; TRBD2 agrees at 13 bases. Germline lookup yields CDR1 MNHNS and CDR2 SASEGT. The J segment lost 7 bases and the V segment lost 4 bases, leaving 6 bases of the junction unmatched. The CDR3 is 16 residues long. CDR3 nucleotide sequence: TGTGCCAGCAGTGGACTAGCGGGAGGATCCCGCGGGGAGCTGTTTTTT. It yields the protein CASSGLAGGSRGELFF.

The chain joins TRBV19 to TRBJ2-3, with D perhaps matching TRBD1 (6 bases). Germline CDR1 and CDR2: LNHDA and SQIVND (reference sequence). Trimming removed 1 base from V and 0 bases from J, with 11 bases in between. The CDR3 is 16 amino acids. The CDR3 loop is CASSIGGQFSTDTQYF. As DNA, the CDR3 is TGTGCCAGTAGTATAGGGGGGCAGTTCAGCACAGATACGCAGTATTTT.

This clone has a handful of counts. The CDR3: CASSRTGGVENTIYF. In DNA form, the CDR3 reads TGTGCCAGCAGCCGAACAGGGGGAGTAGAAAACACCATATATTTT. The V call is TRBV7-9, the J call TRBJ1-3; 8 bases align to TRBD1. Germline V gives CDR1 SEHNR, CDR2 FQNEAQ (reference sequence). The CDR3 loop spans 15 amino acids. V was pared by 5 bases and J by 6 bases, with 9 bases of the junction left unmatched.

The chain couples TRBV11-2 to TRBJ2-7; no clear D gene. The CDR3 spans 15 residues. V shed 5 bases and J shed 0 bases, with 14 bases lying between them. From germline, CDR1 is SGHAT and CDR2 FQNNGV. CDR3 residues: CASSPPGSSSYEQYF. The CDR3 DNA sequence: TGTGCCAGCAGCCCACCCGGATCGAGCTCCTACGAGCAGTACTTC.

This clone was detected a few times. CDR3 DNA sequence: TGTGCCATCAGTGATGCGAACGGGCGGTCTTTCTTT. This translates into CAISDANGRSFF. The gene calls are TRBV10-3 and TRBJ1-1, with D uncertain. Germline lookup yields CDR1 ENHRY and CDR2 SYGVKD. Deletions cut 3 bases from V and 12 bases from J, with 14 bases between. The CDR3 sequence is 12 residues long.

V usage is TRBV30 and J usage is TRBJ1-2; D is unclear. CDR3 length: 14 residues. Deletions cut 0 bases from V and 0 bases from J, with 8 bases between. Germline V CDR1 and CDR2: GTSNPN, SVGIG (reference sequence). The CDR3 DNA reads as TGTGCCTGGAGTGTTCAGCCTACTAACTATGGCTACACCTTC. Its translation: CAWSVQPTNYGYTF.

This clone was detected only once. V usage is TRBV19 and J usage is TRBJ1-2, with a weak D call TRBD1 (6 bases). The CDR3 has 16 residues. In germline, CDR1 is LNHDA, CDR2 SQIVND (reference sequence). Trimming removed 6 bases from V and 0 bases from J, with 17 bases in between. This chain's CDR3 is CASSRGGLLPNYGYTF. CDR3 DNA: TGTGCCAGTAGCCGGGGGGGGCTTCTACCTAACTATGGCTACACCTTC.

V is TRBV2 and J is TRBJ2-3; D possibly uses TRBD1 or TRBD2 (7 bases each). CDR1 SNHLY and CDR2 FYNNEI come from the germline V gene. The CDR3 covers 17 residues. The V end was cut by 5 bases, the J end by 3 bases, with 21 bases between. The CDR3 nucleotides read TGTGCCAGCAGTCCCGGACAGGCGGGGGCGTGGACAGATACGCAGTATTTT. Amino acids: CASSPGQAGAWTDTQYF.

This clone was seen only a few times. The chain carries TRBV29-1 and TRBJ1-1; TRBD1 matches 11 bases. This CDR3 is 14 amino acids long. Germline V CDR1 and CDR2: SQVTM, ANQGSEA. Germline trimming cut 3 bases from V and 5 bases from J; bases unmatched to any gene: 5. The DNA for the CDR3 is TGCAGCGTTGATGGGACAGGGGGGCGAACTGAAGCTTTCTTT. Protein: CSVDGTGGRTEAFF. Based on the CDR3 plus reference TRBV29-1 and TRBJ1-1, the full variable domain is SAVISQKPSRDICQRGTSLTIQCQVDSQVTMMFWYRQQPGQSLTLIATANQGSEATYESGFVIDKFPISRPNLTFSTLTVSNMSPEDSSIYLCSVDGTGGRTEAFFGQGTRLTVV.

The J gene is TRBJ2-1, the V gene TRBV19, with 9 positions matching TRBD1. This CDR3 contains 14 residues. Germline loops: CDR1 LNHDA, CDR2 SQIVND (reference sequence). V lost 5 bases to trimming and J lost 8 bases; unmatched junction nucleotides: 7. This CDR3 reads CASSWGTGRDEQFF. The CDR3 coding sequence is TGTGCCAGTAGTTGGGGGACAGGGCGGGATGAGCAGTTCTTC.

The chain recombines TRBV7-9 with TRBJ2-1; tentatively, D is TRBD1 (6 bases). The CDR3 runs to 13 residues. Looked up from germline, CDR1 is SEHNR and CDR2 is FQNEAQ (reference sequence). V lost 9 bases and J lost 5, with 14 bases in between. CDR3 sequence (DNA): TGTGCCAGACAGGGAAGAGATCACAATGAGCAGTTCTTC. Protein product: CARQGRDHNEQFF.

CDR3 protein: CASSQGMNTEAFF. In nucleotides, the CDR3 is TGTGCCAGCAGTCAGGGAATGAACACTGAAGCTTTCTTT. The chain recombines TRBV11-3 with TRBJ1-1; TRBD1 is a possible D gene (5 bases). The germline V gene has CDR1 SGHNT and CDR2 YENEEA. Trimming took 6 bases from V and 0 from J, leaving 8 bases between them. CDR3 size: 13 residues.

The chain uses TRBV6-5 and TRBJ1-2; D gene ambiguous. The CDR3 contains 14 residues. The germline gives CDR1 MNHEY, CDR2 SVGAGI. Trimming removed 6 bases at V and 4 bases at J, with 15 bases between. DNA for the CDR3: TGTGCCAGCAGGGACCTTACCCTCTTCTATGGCTACACCTTC. Amino acid sequence: CASRDLTLFYGYTF.

V is TRBV7-8 and J is TRBJ1-2; D is possibly TRBD1 (6 bases). The CDR3 runs 14 residues. Germline CDR1 SGHVS, CDR2 FQNEAQ. V was cut by 4 bases and J by 2 bases, with 11 bases left in between. The CDR3 is CASSSSGQNYGYTF. Written as DNA, the CDR3 is TGTGCCAGCAGCTCTTCGGGACAAAACTATGGCTACACCTTC.

The CDR3 sequence is CAWRDPGTNYGYTF. The CDR3, as DNA: TGTGCCTGGAGGGATCCCGGGACAAACTATGGCTACACCTTC. The chain joins TRBV30 to TRBJ1-2; D possibly corresponds to TRBD1 (6 bases). The ends were cut back, 3 bases at V and 2 bases at J, with 13 bases in the middle. CDR3 length: 14 residues. Germline V gene sequence: CDR1 GTSNPN, CDR2 SVGIG (reference sequence).

V usage is TRBV6-5 and J usage is TRBJ2-5; no definite D call. Trimming left V 5 bases short and J 4 bases short, with 11 bases between. Germline lookup yields CDR1 MNHEY and CDR2 SVGAGI. The CDR3 runs 13 residues. The CDR3 sequence: CASSPRLGETQYF. DNA of the CDR3: TGTGCCAGCAGTCCCAGGTTGGGAGAGACCCAGTACTTC.

The chain uses TRBV5-8 and TRBJ2-5; 9 bases are a match to TRBD2. Germline V gene lookup returns CDR1 SGHTS and CDR2 YDEGEE. The CDR3 has 15 amino acids. The J segment lost 4 bases and the V segment lost 0 bases, leaving 4 bases of the junction unmatched. CDR3 sequence (DNA): TGTGCCAGCAGCTTGGGGACTAGCGTTCGAGAGACCCAGTACTTC. Protein sequence: CASSLGTSVRETQYF.

The rearrangement uses TRBV4-1 and TRBJ1-1; 7 bases match TRBD1. Germline loops: CDR1 MGHRA, CDR2 YSYEKL. Trimming at V came to 1 base and at J to 1 base, leaving 3 bases not matched to a gene. The CDR3 contains 15 residues. This CDR3 is CASSQVTGSNTEAFF. In DNA, the CDR3 is TGCGCCAGCAGCCAAGTGACAGGGTCGAACACTGAAGCTTTCTTT.